What follows are 21 T cell receptor beta chains derived from one specimen sequenced in a study of OX40 agonist ivuxolimab in advanced cancers. Sequencing used immunoSEQ multiplex PCR; TCRdb keeps in-frame clones, though not all of them. The profile shows approximately 33,000 clones, 85% to 95% of them singletons. Here the sequenced sample was CD4+ or CD8+ T cells sorted from blood, taken in a trial of the OX40 agonist ivuxolimab. All receptors derive from an adult with an advanced solid tumor such as melanoma, head and neck, liver or kidney cancer.

The chain joins TRBV4-1 to TRBJ2-1, with D hard to call. The V end was cut by 6 bases, the J end by 0 bases, with 9 bases between. Per the germline V gene, CDR1 is MGHRA and CDR2 is YSYEKL. The CDR3 extends over 14 amino acids. In DNA form, the CDR3 reads TGCGCCAGCAGGCCATTGGGCTCCTACAATGAGCAGTTCTTC. The encoded protein is CASRPLGSYNEQFF.

V and J are TRBV28 and TRBJ1-4; TRBD1 matches at 7 bases. V was clipped by 3 bases and J by 0 bases; unmatched bases: 7. The V gene's germline CDR1 is MDHEN and CDR2 SYDVKM. The CDR3 is made up of 17 amino acids. The CDR3 reads CASSLIGGRATNEKLFF. CDR3 DNA sequence: TGTGCCAGCAGTTTGATAGGGGGCAGGGCAACTAATGAAAAACTGTTTTTT.

CDR3 loop: CASAVAAGGHNEQFF. CDR3 DNA sequence: TGTGCCAGCGCCGTCGCAGCAGGGGGCCACAATGAGCAGTTCTTC. The J gene is TRBJ2-1, the V gene TRBV27, with 8 bases lining up with TRBD1. From germline, CDR1 is MNHEY and CDR2 SMNVEV (reference sequence). The CDR3 is 15 residues long. V dropped 8 bases and J dropped 5; count of bases not matched to a gene: 11.

V and J are TRBV28 and TRBJ1-2; the D is unclear. Germline CDR1 is MDHEN and CDR2 is SYDVKM. Trimming cost V 10 bases and J 0 bases, with 24 bases left between them. This CDR3 region has 17 residues. The chain's CDR3 is CATYNNQVTSTNYGYTF. The DNA for the CDR3 is TGTGCCACATATAATAACCAAGTCACATCCACTAACTATGGCTACACCTTC.

The chain has TRBV4-1 and TRBJ1-3, with TRBD1 matching over 9 bases. The V segment lost 8 bases and the J segment 2 bases; nucleotides outside the gene matches: 4. CDR1 is MGHRA and CDR2 is YSYEKL in the germline V gene. CDR3 length: 14 residues. The CDR3 region has the DNA TGCGCCAGCTCGGGGACAGGGCCTGGAAACACCATATATTTT. Translated, it gives CASSGTGPGNTIYF.

This chain links TRBV25-1 with TRBJ2-7; no reliable D call. Between the trimmed V and J ends, which lost 6 bases and 6 bases, there was a span of 9 bases. This CDR3 comprises 11 residues. CDR1 MGHDK and CDR2 SYGVNS come from the germline V gene. The CDR3 coding sequence is TGTGCCAGCAGCCACGCGGTCGAGCAGTACTTC. It encodes CASSHAVEQYF.

Points on this clone: A far larger clone is one base from this, pointing to a likely read error. The sample contains more than one DNA sequence encoding this CDR3. The J gene is TRBJ1-2, the V gene TRBV4-2; TRBD1 matches 7 bases. J was trimmed by 5 bases and V by 0 bases; bases with no gene match: 3. The CDR3 is made up of 14 amino acids. Germline V gives CDR1 LGHNA, CDR2 YNFKEQ. The CDR3 here is CASSQDRGGYGYTF. The CDR3 DNA sequence: TGTGCCAGCAGCCAAGACAGGGGGGGGTATGGCTACACCTTC.

The CDR3 here is CASSPPGQSNQPQHF. DNA for the CDR3: TGTGCCAGCAGCCCCCCAGGGCAAAGCAATCAGCCCCAGCATTTT. The V and J genes are TRBV7-9 and TRBJ1-5, with D possibly being TRBD1 (5 bases). V was shortened by 5 bases and J by 1 base, with 12 bases between the two germline ends. In germline, CDR1 is SEHNR, CDR2 FQNEAQ (reference sequence). The CDR3 covers 15 residues.

The V call is TRBV27, the J call TRBJ2-5; 9 nucleotides agree with TRBD1. The CDR3 is 15 residues long. Germline V gene sequence: CDR1 MNHEY, CDR2 SMNVEV (reference sequence). Germline trimming cut 4 bases from V and 6 bases from J; bases unmatched to any gene: 9. CDR3 in DNA: TGTGCCAGCAGTTCCCCAGGACAGGGGCTACAGACCCAGTACTTC. This codes for CASSSPGQGLQTQYF.

The genes are TRBV7-9 and TRBJ2-1, with D perhaps given as TRBD1 or TRBD2 (5 bases each). The CDR3 extends over 13 amino acids. Deletions cut 5 bases from V and 6 bases from J, with 11 bases between. Germline V lookup: CDR1 SEHNR, CDR2 FQNEAQ (reference sequence). The CDR3 sequence is CASSPRDANEQFF. Here the CDR3 DNA reads TGTGCCAGCAGCCCCCGGGACGCCAATGAGCAGTTCTTC.

The chain combines TRBV30 with TRBJ2-7, with 7 bases fitting TRBD2. The V gene's germline CDR1 is GTSNPN and CDR2 SVGIG (reference sequence). CDR3 size: 14 residues. J gave up 2 bases and V 7 bases, and 11 bases lay outside the gene matches. The CDR3 coding sequence is TGTGCCTCCTCGCCGACCGGGGGGACCTACGAGCAGTACTTC. This encodes CASSPTGGTYEQYF.

J is TRBJ2-3 and V is TRBV4-2; possible D gene TRBD2, 5 bases. There are 13 residues in the CDR3. V lost 4 bases and J 4 bases, leaving 9 bases between the germline ends. Germline V lookup: CDR1 LGHNA, CDR2 YNFKEQ. The CDR3 DNA follows: TGTGCCAGCAGCCGCGGACTGTCAGATACGCAGTATTTT. Translating it yields CASSRGLSDTQYF.

The V and J genes are TRBV28 and TRBJ2-5; perhaps TRBD1 as D (6 bases). V lost 5 bases, J lost 7 bases, and 17 bases lay in between. Germline-derived CDR1 and CDR2 are MDHEN and SYDVKM. This CDR3 region has 14 residues. This chain's CDR3 is CASSKPGQKGTQYF. CDR3 DNA: TGTGCCAGCAGTAAACCGGGACAAAAAGGGACCCAGTACTTC.

The chain carries TRBV14 and TRBJ2-1, with D possibly TRBD2 on 5 matching bases. The CDR3 spans 17 residues. CDR1 SGHDN and CDR2 FVKESK come from the germline V gene. V lost 4 bases and J lost 10, with 26 bases in between. CDR3 coding DNA: TGTGCCAGCAGCCCGGATCTCGGACTGTTGGGTGGTCGGGAGCAGTTCTTC. This codes for CASSPDLGLLGGREQFF.

The rearrangement joins TRBV18 to TRBJ2-3; 11 bases align to TRBD2. Trimming took 3 bases from V and 5 from J; bases not matched to a gene: 4. The length of the CDR3 is 15 residues. Looked up from germline, CDR1 is KGHSH and CDR2 is LQKENI. The DNA for the CDR3 is TGTGCCAGCTCACCCCCACTAGCGGGAGAAGATACGCAGTATTTT. This translates into CASSPPLAGEDTQYF.

This clone was seen only once. This chain's CDR3 is CASSSGTGGRDTEAFF. The CDR3 nucleotides are TGTGCCAGCAGCTCCGGGACAGGGGGCCGCGACACTGAAGCTTTCTTT. This chain uses TRBV11-3 with TRBJ1-1; 12 nucleotides match TRBD1. CDR1 and CDR2 from the germline V gene are SGHNT and YENEEA. J was trimmed by 3 bases and V by 4 bases; bases with no gene match: 6. The CDR3 runs to 16 residues.

V and J are TRBV4-1 and TRBJ1-5; 8 bases line up with TRBD1. The CDR3 is made up of 15 amino acids. V lost 4 bases, J lost 1 base, and 3 bases stayed unmatched. Germline-derived CDR1 and CDR2 are MGHRA and YSYEKL. DNA for the CDR3: TGCGCCAGCAGCCCGACAGGGGCAAGCAATCAGCCCCAGCATTTT. Protein product: CASSPTGASNQPQHF.

The genes are TRBV11-2 and TRBJ2-1, with D perhaps assigned TRBD1 or TRBD2 (5 bases each). The CDR3 has 12 amino acids. CDR1 is SGHAT, CDR2 FQNNGV, per germline. Trimming removed 6 bases at V and 10 bases at J, with 13 bases between. CDR3 coding DNA: TGTGCCAGCAGTTTAAGCTGGGACGAGCAGTTCTTC. Amino acids: CASSLSWDEQFF.

The chain has TRBV9 and TRBJ2-1; TRBD2 matches at 10 bases. CDR3 length: 16 residues. V was clipped by 4 bases and J by 3 bases; unmatched bases: 7. Germline values: CDR1 SGDLS, CDR2 YYNGEE. CDR3 loop: CASSLLASGSYNEQFF. CDR3 nucleotide sequence: TGTGCCAGCAGCCTCTTGGCTAGCGGGAGCTACAATGAGCAGTTCTTC.

The chain uses TRBV5-5 and TRBJ2-1; D remains ambiguous. The germline V gene has CDR1 SGHKS and CDR2 YYEKEE (reference sequence). Trimming shortened V by 2 bases and J by 6 bases, and 12 bases separated the two germline ends. The CDR3 totals 14 residues. CDR3: CASSFWDSGNEQFF. In nucleotides, the CDR3 is TGTGCCAGCAGCTTTTGGGATTCAGGCAATGAGCAGTTCTTC.

The sample holds a few counts of this clone. The V gene is TRBV6-5, the J gene TRBJ1-5; D is unresolved. The CDR3 contains 15 residues. CDR1 is MNHEY and CDR2 is SVGAGI in the germline V gene. Between the trimmed V and J ends, which lost 4 bases and 0 bases, there was a span of 10 bases. CDR3 nucleotide sequence: TGTGCCAGCAGTTTAGGGCAGTATAGCAATCAGCCCCAGCATTTT. Protein product: CASSLGQYSNQPQHF.